What follows are 4 T cell receptor beta chains derived from one specimen sequenced in a study of T cells after posttransplantation cyclophosphamide. Treatment was busulfan-fludarabine conditioning, a marrow graft, and cyclophosphamide on days +3 and +4. Repertoires were generated with immunoSEQ multiplex PCR, while TCRdb's copy carries only in-frame clones and drops some. The data contain thousands of clones, roughly 84% of them singletons. The sequenced sample was PBMCs, obtained after allogeneic stem cell transplant with posttransplant cyclophosphamide. The receptors were sampled from a female patient in her forties or fifties who received an allogeneic stem cell transplant from an unrelated donor, was CMV-positive, and had no GVHD. Certain T cells may be donor cells from the graft.

V and J are TRBV7-9 and TRBJ1-2, with a possible D match to TRBD1 (5 bases). From germline, CDR1 is SEHNR and CDR2 FQNEAQ (reference sequence). The length of the CDR3 is 15 residues. With 0 bases removed from V and 3 bases from J, the gap between germline ends came to 11 bases. The CDR3 nucleotides are TGTGCCAGCAGCTTAGCGGGGGGACTGGACTATGGCTACACCTTC. Encoded protein: CASSLAGGLDYGYTF.

A note on this clone: An end of the junction does not agree with germline; a read error may underlie this. The chain is built from TRBV7-7 and TRBJ2-3; tentative D call: TRBD1 (6 bases). Germline V gene data show CDR1 as SSHAT and CDR2 as FNYEAQ (reference sequence). The CDR3 consists of 14 residues. The CDR3: CASSPETGGGTQYF. The CDR3, as DNA: TGTGCTAGCAGCCCTGAGACAGGTGGGGGTACGCAGTATTTT.

This clone occurred a few times. V and J are TRBV6-5 and TRBJ1-2, with D possibly matching TRBD1 (5 bases). This CDR3 contains 13 residues. V was cut by 8 bases and J by 8 bases, with 18 bases left in between. Germline V lookup: CDR1 MNHEY, CDR2 SVGAGI. The CDR3 sequence: CASRQGTLGGYTF. The CDR3 region has the DNA TGTGCCAGCCGGCAGGGCACCCTCGGCGGCTACACCTTC.

The chain joins TRBV5-4 to TRBJ1-2, with D unresolved. The ends were cut back, 0 bases at V and 4 bases at J, with 13 bases in the middle. CDR3 size: 15 residues. CDR1 and CDR2 from the germline V gene are SGHNT and YYREEE (reference sequence). The CDR3 DNA follows: TGTGCCAGCAGCTTGGCTGGTCAGGAATTCTATGGCTACACCTTC. Translation gives CASSLAGQEFYGYTF.